The source of this T cell receptor beta chain is a study of blood T cell repertoires in COVID-19. Study overall: The origin of the acute and convalescent COVID-19 samples was the United States, Italy and Spain.

V lost 0 bases to trimming and J lost 0 bases, with 9 bases between them. Germline CDR1 is KGHDR and CDR2 is SFDVKD. This CDR3 spans 16 amino acids. The protocol was immunoSEQ multiplex PCR, while the TCRdb copy is restricted to in-frame clones and leaves out a portion. The sample contains around 250,000 clones, 80% to 90% of which appear only once. Allocation to cohorts depended on clinical history reported by the participants. This clonotype originated in a woman in her 30s with acute COVID-19. This rearrangement joins TRBV24-1 to TRBJ2-3; maybe TRBD1 (5 bases). The sample comprised PBMCs or T cells enriched from blood (not recorded which). The CDR3 region has the DNA TGTGCCACCAGTGATTTGAGGGGCCTTAGCACAGATACGCAGTATTTT. Its protein product is CATSDLRGLSTDTQYF.